This entry concerns a single TCR beta chain. What it binds is not known. The sample is drawn from a study of post-analysis software for immune sequencing data. Study-level background: Courses of disease covered relapsing-remitting, secondary progressive and progressive-relapsing multiple sclerosis.

The TCR beta cDNA libraries carried unique molecular identifiers. From approximately 0.95 to 9.8 million T cells, 400,000 to 550,000 cDNA molecules were obtained. TCRdb redid the calling of the PCR reads with MiXCR, one entry per CDR3 protein. The sample includes roughly 400,000 distinct CDR3 sequences, approximately 42% seen only once; the top ten take 7.5% to 8.5%. The V gene end was trimmed by 5 bases and the J gene end by 4 bases; junction bases not matched to a gene: 6. The CDR3 is 13 amino acids. The V gene's germline CDR1 is SQVTM and CDR2 ANQGSEA. The study, taken as a whole, reports: Those with multiple sclerosis, the patient group, showed significantly lower normalized Chao1 diversity than controls. Roughly five TRBV segments occurring more often in patients than controls included TRBV5-6, TRBV5-1 and TRBV20-1.

The chain employs TRBV29-1 and TRBJ2-5; 8 bases fit TRBD2. The TCR sequence derives from a girl aged 2 to 10 with multiple sclerosis. The sample comprised blood. This CDR3 is CSVPDGGGETQYF. The CDR3, as DNA: TGCAGCGTTCCGGACGGGGGGGGAGAGACCCAGTACTTC.